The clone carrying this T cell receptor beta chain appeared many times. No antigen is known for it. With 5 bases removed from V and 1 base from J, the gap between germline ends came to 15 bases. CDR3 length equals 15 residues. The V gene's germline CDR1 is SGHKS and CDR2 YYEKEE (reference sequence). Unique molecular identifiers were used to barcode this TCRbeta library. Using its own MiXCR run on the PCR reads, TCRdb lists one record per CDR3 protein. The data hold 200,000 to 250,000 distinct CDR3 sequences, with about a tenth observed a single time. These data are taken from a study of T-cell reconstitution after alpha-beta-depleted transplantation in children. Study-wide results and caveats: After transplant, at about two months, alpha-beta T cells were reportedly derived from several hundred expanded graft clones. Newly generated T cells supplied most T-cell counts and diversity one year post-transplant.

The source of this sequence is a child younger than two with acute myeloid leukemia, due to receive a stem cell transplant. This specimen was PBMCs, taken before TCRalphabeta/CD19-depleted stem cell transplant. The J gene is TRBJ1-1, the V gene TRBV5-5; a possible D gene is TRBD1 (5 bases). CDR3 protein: CASRRQSTENTEAFF. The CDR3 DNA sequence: TGTGCCAGCAGACGCCAATCGACAGAGAACACTGAAGCTTTCTTT. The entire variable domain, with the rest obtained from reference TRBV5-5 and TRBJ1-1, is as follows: DAGVTQSPTHLIKTRGQQVTLRCSPISGHKSVSWYQQVLGQGPQFIFQYYEKEERGRGNFPDRFSARQFPNYSSELNVNALLLGDSALYLCASRRQSTENTEAFFGQGTRLTVV.